This TCR beta chain stems from a study of blood T cell repertoires in COVID-19. Background on the study: Samples came from the United States, Italy and Spain, spanning acute and convalescent COVID-19. PBMCs, B-cell-depleted T cells, or T cells provided the cDNA or gDNA that made up the material.

Source study methods: Reference gene primer amplification gave nucleated cell count estimates. Profiled with immunoSEQ multiplex PCR; TCRdb holds only in-frame clones, not every one. The V and J calls and clone size are taken from that table; D and trimming were inferred from the DNA. In the table there are 120,000 or so clones, less than 85% of which are singletons. Sequencing was performed on peripheral blood. This receptor was obtained from a man aged 50 to 60 with acute or convalescent COVID-19.

In DNA, the CDR3 is TGTGCCAGTAGTGATCCTCGGGGGGCCGGGTTGGAGACCCAGTACTTC. Protein product: CASSDPRGAGLETQYF. The rearrangement joins TRBV19 to TRBJ2-5; tentative D call: TRBD2 (7 bases). The germline V gene has CDR1 LNHDA and CDR2 SQIVND (reference sequence). CDR3 length: 16 amino acids. Trimming pared 5 bases from V and 5 bases from J, leaving 21 bases between.